The table lists the clone carrying this T cell receptor (beta chain) with a few counts. Its antigen is unidentified. The data were taken from a study of human T cells and chemical hapten exposure. Study outcomes and limitations: TCRs whose frequency exceeded 1 in 1000 remained the same following DPC sensitization.

Separate cDNA molecules received unique molecular identifiers, which the library attached to them. TCRdb reprocessed the RACE reads with MiXCR, giving one entry per CDR3 protein. The sample shows 100,000 to 120,000 distinct CDR3 sequences, around 35% of them seen only once. As for time point: patch test 3, about 24 weeks after DPC sensitization. Treatment specified: therapeutic diphenylcyclopropenone sensitization with weekly scalp DPC. The receptor's source is a middle-aged man with alopecia areata. Some clones in this sample may be carry-over from other donors' samples. Sequenced here: whole blood, sampled in connection with sensitization to the hapten diphenylcyclopropenone (DPC).

CDR3 bases: TGTGCCAGCAGCTTGCGAGGAGGGACAGGGTCCTACGAGCAGTACTTC. As protein: CASSLRGGTGSYEQYF. The chain has TRBV5-5 and TRBJ2-7, with 9 bases aligning to TRBD1. The germline gives CDR1 SGHKS, CDR2 YYEKEE (reference sequence). There are 16 residues in the CDR3. V trimming: 1 base; J trimming: 1 base; junction bases outside the gene matches: 6. The variable domain in full, with the rest retrieved from reference TRBV5-5 and TRBJ2-7, is DAGVTQSPTHLIKTRGQQVTLRCSPISGHKSVSWYQQVLGQGPQFIFQYYEKEERGRGNFPDRFSARQFPNYSSELNVNALLLGDSALYLCASSLRGGTGSYEQYFGPGTRLTVT.